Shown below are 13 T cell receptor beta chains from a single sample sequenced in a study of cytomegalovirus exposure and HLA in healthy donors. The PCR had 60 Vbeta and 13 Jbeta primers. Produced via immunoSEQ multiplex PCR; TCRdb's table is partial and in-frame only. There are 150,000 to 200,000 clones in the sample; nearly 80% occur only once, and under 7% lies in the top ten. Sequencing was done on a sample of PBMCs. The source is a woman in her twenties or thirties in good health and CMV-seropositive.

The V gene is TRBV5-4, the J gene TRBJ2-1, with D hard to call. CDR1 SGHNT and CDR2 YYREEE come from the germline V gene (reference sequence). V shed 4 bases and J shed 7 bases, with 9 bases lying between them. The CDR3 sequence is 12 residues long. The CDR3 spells CASSHPRNEQFF. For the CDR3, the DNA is TGTGCCAGCAGCCATCCTCGGAATGAGCAGTTCTTC.

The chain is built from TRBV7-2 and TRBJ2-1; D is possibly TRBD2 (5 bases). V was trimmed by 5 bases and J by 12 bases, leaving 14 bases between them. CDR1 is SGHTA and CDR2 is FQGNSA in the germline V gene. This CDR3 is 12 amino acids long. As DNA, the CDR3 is TGTGCCAGCAGCACTTCGCTCGGGGTGCAGTTCTTC. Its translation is CASSTSLGVQFF.

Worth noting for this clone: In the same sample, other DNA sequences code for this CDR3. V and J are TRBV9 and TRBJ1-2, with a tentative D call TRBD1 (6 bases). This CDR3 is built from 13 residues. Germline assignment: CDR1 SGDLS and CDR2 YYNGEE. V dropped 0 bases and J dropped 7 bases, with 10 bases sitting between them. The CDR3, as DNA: TGTGCCAGCAGCGTAGAGGACAGACCTGGCTACACCTTC. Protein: CASSVEDRPGYTF.

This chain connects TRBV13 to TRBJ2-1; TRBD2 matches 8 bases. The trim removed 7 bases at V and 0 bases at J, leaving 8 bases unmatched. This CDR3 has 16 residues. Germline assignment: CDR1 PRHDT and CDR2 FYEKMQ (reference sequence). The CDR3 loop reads CASTGGASSSYNEQFF. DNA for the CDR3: TGTGCCAGCACGGGGGGGGCGAGTAGCTCCTACAATGAGCAGTTCTTC.

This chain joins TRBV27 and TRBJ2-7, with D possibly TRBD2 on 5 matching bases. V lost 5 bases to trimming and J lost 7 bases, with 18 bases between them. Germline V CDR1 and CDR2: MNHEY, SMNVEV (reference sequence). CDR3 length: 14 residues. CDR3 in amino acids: CASSRLAGNWEQYF. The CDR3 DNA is TGTGCCAGCAGTCGACTCGCCGGGAACTGGGAGCAGTACTTC.

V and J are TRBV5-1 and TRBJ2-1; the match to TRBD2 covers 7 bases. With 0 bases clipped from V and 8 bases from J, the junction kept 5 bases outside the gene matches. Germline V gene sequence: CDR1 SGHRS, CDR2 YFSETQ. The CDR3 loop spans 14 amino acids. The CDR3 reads CASSLALASDEQFF. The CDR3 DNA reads TGCGCCAGCAGCTTGGCACTAGCGAGCGATGAGCAGTTCTTC. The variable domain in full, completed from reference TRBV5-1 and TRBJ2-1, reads KAGVTQTPRYLIKTRGQQVTLSCSPISGHRSVSWYQQTPGQGLQFLFEYFSETQRNKGNFPGRFSGRQFSNSRSEMNVSTLELGDSALYLCASSLALASDEQFFGPGTRLTVL.

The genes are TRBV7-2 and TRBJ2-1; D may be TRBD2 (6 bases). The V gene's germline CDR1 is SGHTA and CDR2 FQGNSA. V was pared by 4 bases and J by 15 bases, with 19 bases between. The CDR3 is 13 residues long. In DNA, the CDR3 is TGTGCCAGCAGCTCCCCCGCGTTGGAGGGACCGTTCTTC. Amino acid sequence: CASSSPALEGPFF.

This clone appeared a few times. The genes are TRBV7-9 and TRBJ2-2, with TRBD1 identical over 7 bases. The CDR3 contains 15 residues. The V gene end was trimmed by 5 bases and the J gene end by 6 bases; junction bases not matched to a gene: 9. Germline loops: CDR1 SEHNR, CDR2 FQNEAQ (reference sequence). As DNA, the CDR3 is TGTGCCAGCAGCCAAGGCAAGGGGGCCTCCGGGGAGCTGTTTTTT. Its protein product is CASSQGKGASGELFF.

DNA for the CDR3: TGTGCCGGTTCGGCAGGTGAACTCTCTGGAAACACCATATATTTT. Protein: CAGSAGELSGNTIYF. The chain employs TRBV10-3 and TRBJ1-3, with no clear D. V shed 11 bases and J shed 0 bases, with 17 bases lying between them. Germline-derived CDR1 and CDR2 are ENHRY and SYGVKD. There are 15 residues in the CDR3.

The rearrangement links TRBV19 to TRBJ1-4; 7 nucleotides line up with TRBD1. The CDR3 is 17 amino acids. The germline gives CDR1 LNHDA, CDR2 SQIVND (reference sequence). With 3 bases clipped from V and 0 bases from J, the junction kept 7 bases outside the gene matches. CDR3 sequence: CASSISRGPATNEKLFF. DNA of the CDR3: TGTGCCAGTAGTATTTCGAGGGGGCCTGCAACTAATGAAAAACTGTTTTTT.

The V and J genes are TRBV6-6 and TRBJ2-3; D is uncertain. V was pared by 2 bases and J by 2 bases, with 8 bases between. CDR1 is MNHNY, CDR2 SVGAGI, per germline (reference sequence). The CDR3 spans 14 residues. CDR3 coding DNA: TGTGCCAGCAGTTACGCCGAGGACACAGATACGCAGTATTTT. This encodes CASSYAEDTDTQYF.

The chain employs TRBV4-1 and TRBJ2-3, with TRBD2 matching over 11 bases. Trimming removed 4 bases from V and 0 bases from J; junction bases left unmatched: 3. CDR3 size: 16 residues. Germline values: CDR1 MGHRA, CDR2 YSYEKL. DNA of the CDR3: TGCGCCAGCAGCCTTGGGACTAGCGGAAGCACAGATACGCAGTATTTT. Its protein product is CASSLGTSGSTDTQYF.

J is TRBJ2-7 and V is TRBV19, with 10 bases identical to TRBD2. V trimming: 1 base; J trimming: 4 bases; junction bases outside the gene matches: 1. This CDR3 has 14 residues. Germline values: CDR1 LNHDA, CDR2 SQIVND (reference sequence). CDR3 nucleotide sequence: TGTGCCAGTAGTATAGGGACTAGCGGATACGAGCAGTACTTC. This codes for CASSIGTSGYEQYF. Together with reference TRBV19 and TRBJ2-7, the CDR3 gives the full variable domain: DGGITQSPKYLFRKEGQNVTLSCEQNLNHDAMYWYRQDPGQGLRLIYYSQIVNDFQKGDIAEGYSVSREKKESFPLTVTSAQKNPTAFYLCASSIGTSGYEQYFGPGTRLTVT.